The 32 T cell receptor beta chains listed next were all sequenced from one sample in a study of identical twins. Each CDR3 protein gets one entry after TCRdb re-called the 5' RACE reads with MiXCR. This table has some 100,000 distinct CDR3 sequences, just under 6% appearing once. The sample comprised memory T cells sorted from blood. Receptors were obtained from a woman in her 50s in good health.

There are many counts of this clonotype. This chain links TRBV4-1 with TRBJ1-6, with 7 bases aligning to TRBD1. Germline values: CDR1 MGHRA, CDR2 YSYEKL. The CDR3 runs 16 residues. Trimming took 3 bases from V and 5 from J; bases not matched to a gene: 7. The CDR3 loop reads CASSHYVGTDNSPLHF. CDR3 nucleotide sequence: TGCGCCAGCAGCCACTACGTCGGGACAGATAATTCACCCCTCCACTTT.

This clonotype was detected many times. V gene TRBV6-1 combines with J gene TRBJ2-1; tentative D call: TRBD2 (5 bases). Trimming cost V 5 bases and J 3 bases, with 11 bases left between them. The CDR3 covers 14 residues. The germline V gene encodes CDR1 MNHNS and CDR2 SASEGT. The CDR3 DNA reads as TGTGCCAGCAGTTCCTGGACTCGCTACAATGAGCAGTTCTTC. Its translation is CASSSWTRYNEQFF.

This clonotype was seen at least ten times. CDR3 region: CSVDPTGHEQFF. The CDR3 DNA sequence: TGCAGCGTTGACCCTACAGGTCATGAGCAGTTCTTC. This chain connects TRBV29-1 to TRBJ2-1; a possible D gene is TRBD1 (5 bases). The CDR3 spans 12 residues. V lost 3 bases and J lost 8, with 11 bases in between. Germline-derived CDR1 and CDR2 are SQVTM and ANQGSEA.

This clonotype was picked up many times. The V gene is TRBV7-2, the J gene TRBJ2-1; the D is unclear. V was trimmed by 0 bases and J by 7 bases, leaving 13 bases between them. Germline lookup yields CDR1 SGHTA and CDR2 FQGNSA. The CDR3 covers 15 residues. The CDR3 reads CASSLAANPRNEQFF. The CDR3 DNA sequence: TGTGCCAGCAGCTTAGCGGCCAACCCCCGGAATGAGCAGTTCTTC.

This clonotype was seen repeatedly, ten times or more. The chain couples TRBV5-1 to TRBJ2-2; D is ambiguous. Looked up from germline, CDR1 is SGHRS and CDR2 is YFSETQ. This CDR3 comprises 14 residues. The V end was cut by 0 bases, the J end by 6 bases, with 9 bases between. The DNA of the CDR3 is TGCGCCAGCAGCTTGGACGATTGGCCCGGGGAGCTGTTTTTT. This translates into CASSLDDWPGELFF. Drawing the rest from reference TRBV5-1 and TRBJ2-2, the complete variable domain is KAGVTQTPRYLIKTRGQQVTLSCSPISGHRSVSWYQQTPGQGLQFLFEYFSETQRNKGNFPGRFSGRQFSNSRSEMNVSTLELGDSALYLCASSLDDWPGELFFGEGSRLTVL.

This clonotype was detected ten times or more. The chain recombines TRBV11-3 with TRBJ2-3, with D uncertain. This CDR3 region has 11 residues. The ends were cut back, 0 bases at V and 7 bases at J, with 2 bases in the middle. In germline, CDR1 is SGHNT, CDR2 YENEEA. CDR3 nucleotides: TGTGCCAGCAGCTTAGAATATACGCAGTATTTT. It specifies CASSLEYTQYF. The full variable domain, in which reference TRBV11-3 and TRBJ2-3 provide the parts outside the CDR3, is EAGVVQSPRYKIIEKKQPVAFWCNPISGHNTLYWYLQNLGQGPELLIRYENEEAVDDSQLPKDRFSAERLKGVDSTLKIQPAELGDSAVYLCASSLEYTQYFGPGTRLTVL.

For this clonotype: It may be a read error: a sequence one base away is much more abundant. This chain links TRBV5-1 with TRBJ2-3; 12 bases map to TRBD2. The CDR3 is made up of 16 amino acids. From germline, CDR1 is SGHRS and CDR2 YFSETQ. V lost 4 bases, J lost 0 bases, and 3 bases stayed unmatched. The CDR3 region has the DNA TGCGCCAGCAGCACCGGACTAGCGGGAAGCACAGATACGCAGTATTTT. Its translation: CASSTGLAGSTDTQYF. The full variable domain, rest sourced from reference TRBV5-1 and TRBJ2-3, is KAGVTQTPRYLIKTRGQQVTLSCSPISGHRSVSWYQQTPGQGLQFLFEYFSETQRNKGNFPGRFSGRQFSNSRSEMNVSTLELGDSALYLCASSTGLAGSTDTQYFGPGTRLTVL.

This clonotype was found many times. This chain connects TRBV20-1 to TRBJ1-1; D gene ambiguous. The CDR3 sequence is 15 residues long. V was shortened by 1 base and J by 0 bases, with 12 bases between the two germline ends. Germline lookup yields CDR1 DFQATT and CDR2 SNEGSKA (reference sequence). DNA for the CDR3: TGCAGTGCTAGAGGGGCCAACCGGGTGAACACTGAAGCTTTCTTT. It yields the protein CSARGANRVNTEAFF.

Ten or more counts support this clonotype. The rearrangement links TRBV5-1 to TRBJ2-4; tentatively, D is TRBD1 (5 bases). V was shortened by 4 bases and J by 5 bases, with 13 bases between the two germline ends. This CDR3 has 14 residues. CDR1 is SGHRS and CDR2 is YFSETQ in the germline V gene. The CDR3 coding sequence is TGCGCCAGCAGCCGGCAGGGTACTGAAAACATTCAGTACTTC. Encoded protein: CASSRQGTENIQYF.

Many counts were recorded for this clonotype. The chain uses TRBV20-1 and TRBJ2-1; D is possibly TRBD2 (6 bases). The CDR3 has 16 amino acids. V was shortened by 3 bases and J by 3 bases, with 18 bases between the two germline ends. Germline assignment: CDR1 DFQATT and CDR2 SNEGSKA (reference sequence). The chain's CDR3 is CSARTMEGADYNEQFF. Written as DNA, the CDR3 is TGCAGTGCTAGGACGATGGAGGGAGCGGACTACAATGAGCAGTTCTTC.

There are many counts of this clonotype. V usage is TRBV5-6 and J usage is TRBJ1-1; possibly TRBD1 for D (6 bases). Per germline, CDR1 SGHDT and CDR2 YYEEEE. This CDR3 contains 13 residues. Trimming removed 3 bases from V and 3 bases from J, with 9 bases in between. In DNA, the CDR3 is TGTGCCAGCAGCTCGGACAGAGACACTGAAGCTTTCTTT. Protein: CASSSDRDTEAFF.

This clonotype has at least ten counts. The V call is TRBV7-9, the J call TRBJ2-5; D is tentatively TRBD1 or TRBD2 (5 bases each). Trimming pared 5 bases from V and 5 bases from J, leaving 18 bases between. The CDR3 contains 15 residues. The V gene's germline CDR1 is SEHNR and CDR2 FQNEAQ (reference sequence). CDR3 sequence (DNA): TGTGCCAGCAGCCCTCGGGACCCCGAGGGGGAGACCCAGTACTTC. The encoded protein is CASSPRDPEGETQYF.

This clonotype was recorded a few times. J is TRBJ2-3 and V is TRBV24-1, with a possible D match to TRBD1 (5 bases). In germline, CDR1 is KGHDR, CDR2 SFDVKD. Trimming cost V 4 bases and J 9 bases, with 19 bases left between them. The CDR3 has 15 residues. CDR3 bases: TGTGCCACCAGTGACCCTAGAAAGACAGTTCGGACGCAGTATTTT. Translated, it gives CATSDPRKTVRTQYF.

V is TRBV15 and J is TRBJ2-5; D is undetermined. Germline values: CDR1 LNHNV, CDR2 YYDKDF (reference sequence). The CDR3 is made up of 15 amino acids. Trimming removed 3 bases at V and 2 bases at J, with 13 bases between. This CDR3 is CATSSSPRNQETQYF. The CDR3 DNA reads TGTGCCACCAGCAGTTCTCCCCGGAATCAAGAGACCCAGTACTTC.

This clonotype was counted ten times or more. The chain links TRBV2 to TRBJ2-5; D ambiguous. The length of the CDR3 is 11 residues. Germline assignment: CDR1 SNHLY and CDR2 FYNNEI. Trimming pared 5 bases from V and 4 bases from J, leaving 5 bases between. CDR3 sequence (DNA): TGTGCCAGCAGTCCATCAGAGACCCAGTACTTC. It encodes CASSPSETQYF.

This clonotype came up many times. The V and J genes are TRBV11-1 and TRBJ2-3, with D uncertain. The CDR3 is 14 residues long. CDR1 is SGHAT, CDR2 FQDESV, per germline (reference sequence). The V end lost 5 bases, the J end lost 4 bases, and 13 bases lay between the germline ends. The CDR3 spells CASSPTSRSDTQYF. CDR3 nucleotide sequence: TGTGCCAGCAGCCCGACCTCCCGGTCAGATACGCAGTATTTT.

The V call is TRBV13, the J call TRBJ2-2; TRBD2 might be the D (6 bases). Germline V CDR1 and CDR2: PRHDT, FYEKMQ (reference sequence). The CDR3 is made up of 19 amino acids. Trimming left V 3 bases short and J 2 bases short, with 22 bases between. CDR3 bases: TGTGCCAGCAGCTTCCCCACCCCCGGGGTCGGGGGAAACACCGGGGAGCTGTTTTTT. Its translation is CASSFPTPGVGGNTGELFF.

This clonotype was found many times. This chain uses TRBV20-1 with TRBJ2-7; D assignment may be TRBD1 or TRBD2 (5 bases each). The V end lost 0 bases, the J end lost 6 bases, and 15 bases lay between the germline ends. Germline CDR1 reads DFQATT; CDR2 reads SNEGSKA (reference sequence). The CDR3 length is 14 residues. The CDR3 coding sequence is TGCAGTGCTAGAGATTTCGGGACCGTCGGCGAGCAGTACTTC. Amino acids: CSARDFGTVGEQYF.

This clonotype was recorded at least ten times. V is TRBV4-1 and J is TRBJ2-2, with TRBD1 as a possible D gene (6 bases). Trimming cost V 0 bases and J 2 bases, with 10 bases left between them. Germline CDR1 and CDR2: MGHRA and YSYEKL. The CDR3 runs 16 residues. The CDR3 nucleotides are TGCGCCAGCAGCCAAGATAGGGGACACAACACCGGGGAGCTGTTTTTT. This gives the protein CASSQDRGHNTGELFF.

This clonotype showed up many times. The chain has TRBV29-1 and TRBJ2-2; 7 nucleotides line up with TRBD2. The CDR3 loop spans 13 amino acids. Germline V gene data show CDR1 as SQVTM and CDR2 as ANQGSEA. J lost 6 bases, V lost 3 bases, and 4 bases had no gene match. CDR3 loop: CSVDGGGPGELFF. In nucleotides, the CDR3 is TGCAGCGTTGATGGGGGGGGACCCGGGGAGCTGTTTTTT.

The table lists this clonotype with a few counts. The chain joins TRBV3-1 to TRBJ1-1, with a tentative D call TRBD1 (6 bases). This CDR3 spans 14 amino acids. The germline V and J ends were trimmed by 1 base and 0 bases, with 6 bases remaining between them. CDR1 LGHDT and CDR2 YNNKEL come from the germline V gene (reference sequence). As DNA, the CDR3 is TGTGCCAGCAGCCAAGGGACAGTGAACACTGAAGCTTTCTTT. Residues: CASSQGTVNTEAFF.

This clonotype has a handful of counts. The J gene is TRBJ2-3, the V gene TRBV2; TRBD2 matches at 12 bases. Trimming cost V 10 bases and J 2 bases; bases outside gene matches: 7. Germline CDR1 is SNHLY and CDR2 is FYNNEI. The CDR3 length is 15 residues. CDR3 nucleotides: TGTGCCAAAACACGGACTAGCGGGATCACAGATACGCAGTATTTT. Protein sequence: CAKTRTSGITDTQYF.

This clonotype was counted at least ten times. The chain has TRBV5-1 and TRBJ2-7; D call uncertain. CDR3 length: 14 residues. With 0 bases removed from V and 2 bases from J, the gap between germline ends came to 9 bases. CDR1 and CDR2 (germline): SGHRS, YFSETQ. CDR3: CASSLDGTPYEQYF. The CDR3 DNA sequence: TGCGCCAGCAGCTTGGATGGTACCCCCTACGAGCAGTACTTC. Filled out from reference TRBV5-1 and TRBJ2-7, the complete variable domain reads KAGVTQTPRYLIKTRGQQVTLSCSPISGHRSVSWYQQTPGQGLQFLFEYFSETQRNKGNFPGRFSGRQFSNSRSEMNVSTLELGDSALYLCASSLDGTPYEQYFGPGTRLTVT.

Many counts were recorded for this clonotype. This chain's CDR3 is CASRPGTSLFEQFF. CDR3 nucleotides: TGTGCCAGCAGACCGGGGACTAGTTTGTTTGAGCAGTTCTTC. The V and J genes are TRBV27 and TRBJ2-1, with 8 bases identical to TRBD2. Germline-derived CDR1 and CDR2 are MNHEY and SMNVEV (reference sequence). The trim removed 6 bases at V and 9 bases at J, leaving 10 bases unmatched. The CDR3 length is 14 residues.

This clonotype came up many times. This chain connects TRBV7-9 to TRBJ2-5, with D perhaps TRBD1 (6 bases). The length of the CDR3 is 15 residues. The germline V and J ends were trimmed by 5 bases and 1 base, with 14 bases remaining between them. CDR1 is SEHNR and CDR2 is FQNEAQ in the germline V gene (reference sequence). CDR3 protein: CASSISRDTQETQYF. In DNA, the CDR3 is TGTGCCAGCAGCATCAGCCGGGACACCCAAGAGACCCAGTACTTC.

This clonotype was seen at least ten times. This chain uses TRBV12-3 or TRBV12-4 with TRBJ2-7; 8 bases are a match to TRBD1. This CDR3 spans 13 amino acids. V dropped 6 bases and J dropped 6; count of bases not matched to a gene: 7. CDR3 in amino acids: CASSHTGGIEQYF. The CDR3 coding sequence is TGTGCCAGCAGCCACACAGGGGGGATCGAGCAGTACTTC.

J is TRBJ2-1 and V is TRBV11-3; 12 bases fit TRBD2. V was clipped by 1 base and J by 10 bases; unmatched bases: 8. The germline V gene encodes CDR1 SGHNT and CDR2 YENEEA. The CDR3 sequence is 16 residues long. Here the CDR3 reads CASSLGLAGVMGEQFF. The CDR3 DNA sequence: TGTGCCAGCAGCTTAGGACTAGCGGGAGTCATGGGGGAGCAGTTCTTC.

This clonotype showed up many times. V is TRBV20-1 and J is TRBJ1-2, with D possibly TRBD1 on 5 matching bases. The CDR3 loop spans 14 amino acids. CDR1 and CDR2 from the germline V gene are DFQATT and SNEGSKA (reference sequence). V lost 6 bases and J 6 bases, leaving 20 bases between the germline ends. As DNA, the CDR3 is TGCAGTGCCACGATTATCGCAGGGATCGATGGCTACACCTTC. Protein product: CSATIIAGIDGYTF.

This clonotype has a count of ten or more. The chain is built from TRBV7-9 and TRBJ1-4, with 7 bases aligning to TRBD1. The CDR3 spans 13 residues. V was pared by 10 bases and J by 8 bases, with 10 bases of the junction left unmatched. Germline V gene lookup returns CDR1 SEHNR and CDR2 FQNEAQ (reference sequence). The DNA for the CDR3 is TGTGCCACTGGAGAGGGGGCAAGGGAAAAACTGTTTTTT. As protein: CATGEGAREKLFF.

For this clonotype: Germline and junction disagree at one end, which may indicate a read error. V is TRBV6-5 and J is TRBJ2-1; the D gene is possibly TRBD2 (6 bases). The CDR3 totals 17 residues. The V gene's germline CDR1 is MNHEY and CDR2 SVGAGI. The DNA of the CDR3 is TGTGCCAGCAGTTACTCGATCAGCGGGTCCTCCTACAATGGGCAGTTCTTC. It encodes CASSYSISGSSYNGQFF.

Ten or more counts support this clonotype. The chain recombines TRBV6-5 with TRBJ2-7, with 7 bases aligning to TRBD1. The germline V gene has CDR1 MNHEY and CDR2 SVGAGI. J gave up 5 bases and V 2 bases, and 3 bases lay outside the gene matches. CDR3 length equals 13 residues. CDR3 loop: CASSYDRAHEQYF. Here the CDR3 DNA reads TGTGCCAGCAGTTACGACAGGGCCCACGAGCAGTACTTC.

The chain has TRBV19 and TRBJ2-1, with 7 bases lining up with TRBD2. The CDR3 has 16 residues. Trimming took 0 bases from V and 3 from J; bases not matched to a gene: 5. The germline V gene encodes CDR1 LNHDA and CDR2 SQIVND (reference sequence). Written as DNA, the CDR3 is TGTGCCAGTAGTATAGAATCTACGGGAGGCTACAATGAGCAGTTCTTC. Translating gives CASSIESTGGYNEQFF.